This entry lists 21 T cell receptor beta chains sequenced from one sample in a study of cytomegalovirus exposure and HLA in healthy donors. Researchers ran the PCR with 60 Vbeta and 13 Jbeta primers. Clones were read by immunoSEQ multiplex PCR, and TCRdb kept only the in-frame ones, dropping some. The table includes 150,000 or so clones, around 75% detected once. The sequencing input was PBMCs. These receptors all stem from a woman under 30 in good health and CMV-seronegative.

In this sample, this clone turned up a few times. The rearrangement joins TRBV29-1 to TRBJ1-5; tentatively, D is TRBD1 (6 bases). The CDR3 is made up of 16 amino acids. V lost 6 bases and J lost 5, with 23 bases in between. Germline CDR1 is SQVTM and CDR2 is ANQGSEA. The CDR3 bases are TGCAGCGTCTCGACAGGTACGGGATCGCGGGATCAGCCCCAGCATTTT. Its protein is CSVSTGTGSRDQPQHF. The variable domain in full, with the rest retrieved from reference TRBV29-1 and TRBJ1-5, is SAVISQKPSRDICQRGTSLTIQCQVDSQVTMMFWYRQQPGQSLTLIATANQGSEATYESGFVIDKFPISRPNLTFSTLTVSNMSPEDSSIYLCSVSTGTGSRDQPQHFGDGTRLSIL.

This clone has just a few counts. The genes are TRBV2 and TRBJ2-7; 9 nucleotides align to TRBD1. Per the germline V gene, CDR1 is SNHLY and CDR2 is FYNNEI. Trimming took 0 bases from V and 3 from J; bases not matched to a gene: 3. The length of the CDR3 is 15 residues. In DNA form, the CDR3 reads TGTGCCAGCAGTGAAGCTGGGACAGGGATCTACGAGCAGTACTTC. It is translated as CASSEAGTGIYEQYF.

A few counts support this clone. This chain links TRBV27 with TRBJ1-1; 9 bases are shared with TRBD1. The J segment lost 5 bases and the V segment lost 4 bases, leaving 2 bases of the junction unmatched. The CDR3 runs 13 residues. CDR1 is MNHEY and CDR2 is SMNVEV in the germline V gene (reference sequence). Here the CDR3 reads CASSWDRVTEAFF. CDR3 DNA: TGTGCCAGCAGTTGGGACAGGGTGACTGAAGCTTTCTTT.

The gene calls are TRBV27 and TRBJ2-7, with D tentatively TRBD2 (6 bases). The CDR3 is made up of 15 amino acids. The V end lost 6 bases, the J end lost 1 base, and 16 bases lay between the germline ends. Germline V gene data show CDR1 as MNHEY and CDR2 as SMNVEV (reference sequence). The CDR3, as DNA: TGTGCCAGCAGCCGAGGAGGGGCCCAATCCTACGAGCAGTACTTC. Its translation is CASSRGGAQSYEQYF.

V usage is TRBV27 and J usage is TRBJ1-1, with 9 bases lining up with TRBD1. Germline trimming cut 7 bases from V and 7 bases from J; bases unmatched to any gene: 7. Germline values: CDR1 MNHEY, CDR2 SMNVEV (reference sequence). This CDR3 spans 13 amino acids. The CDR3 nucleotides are TGTGCCAGCAAACCGGGACAGGGCCTTGAAGCTTTCTTT. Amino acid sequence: CASKPGQGLEAFF.

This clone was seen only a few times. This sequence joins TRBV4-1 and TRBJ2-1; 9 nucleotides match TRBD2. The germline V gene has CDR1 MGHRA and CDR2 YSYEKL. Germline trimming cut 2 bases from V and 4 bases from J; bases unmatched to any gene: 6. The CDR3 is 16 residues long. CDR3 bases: TGCGCCAGCAGCCAACCTTCTAGCGGGATATACAATGAGCAGTTCTTC. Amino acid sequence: CASSQPSSGIYNEQFF.

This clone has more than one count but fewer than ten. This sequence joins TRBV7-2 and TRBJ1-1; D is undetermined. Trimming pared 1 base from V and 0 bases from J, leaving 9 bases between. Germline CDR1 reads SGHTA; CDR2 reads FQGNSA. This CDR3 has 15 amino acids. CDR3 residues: CASSLESRMNTEAFF. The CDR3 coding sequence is TGTGCCAGCAGCTTAGAATCCAGGATGAACACTGAAGCTTTCTTT.

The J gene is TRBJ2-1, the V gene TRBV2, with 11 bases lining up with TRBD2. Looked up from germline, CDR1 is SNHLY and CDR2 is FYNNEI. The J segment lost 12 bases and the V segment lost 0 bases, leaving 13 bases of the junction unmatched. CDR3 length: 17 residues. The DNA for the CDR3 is TGTGCCAGCAGTGAAGCTCCGCGACTAGCGGGACTAAGGGGGCAGTTCTTC. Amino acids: CASSEAPRLAGLRGQFF.

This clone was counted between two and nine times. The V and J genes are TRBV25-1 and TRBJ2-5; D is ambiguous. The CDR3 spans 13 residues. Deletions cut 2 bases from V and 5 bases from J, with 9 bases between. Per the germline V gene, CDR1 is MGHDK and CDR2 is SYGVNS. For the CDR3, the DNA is TGTGCCAGCAGTGAAGTGGCTGTGGAGACCCAGTACTTC. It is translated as CASSEVAVETQYF.

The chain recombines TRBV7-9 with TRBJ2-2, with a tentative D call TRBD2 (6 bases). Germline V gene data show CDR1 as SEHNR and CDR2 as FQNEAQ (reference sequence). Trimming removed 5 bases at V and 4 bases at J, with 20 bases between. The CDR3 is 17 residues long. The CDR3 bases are TGTGCCAGCAGCCCCACGAAGCGACGGGGGTCCACCGGGGAGCTGTTTTTT. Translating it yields CASSPTKRRGSTGELFF.

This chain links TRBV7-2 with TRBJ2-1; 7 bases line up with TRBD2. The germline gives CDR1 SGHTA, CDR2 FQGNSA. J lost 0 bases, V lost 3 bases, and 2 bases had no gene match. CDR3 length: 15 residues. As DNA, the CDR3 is TGTGCCAGCAGCTTCACTAGCGTCTCCTACAATGAGCAGTTCTTC. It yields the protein CASSFTSVSYNEQFF.

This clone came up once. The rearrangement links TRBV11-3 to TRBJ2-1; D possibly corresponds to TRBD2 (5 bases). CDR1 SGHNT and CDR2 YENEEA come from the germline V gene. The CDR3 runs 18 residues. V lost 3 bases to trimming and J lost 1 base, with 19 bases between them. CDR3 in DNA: TGTGCCAGCAGCTTTATGCCCCCGGGGATTCGGTCCTACAATGAGCAGTTCTTC. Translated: CASSFMPPGIRSYNEQFF.

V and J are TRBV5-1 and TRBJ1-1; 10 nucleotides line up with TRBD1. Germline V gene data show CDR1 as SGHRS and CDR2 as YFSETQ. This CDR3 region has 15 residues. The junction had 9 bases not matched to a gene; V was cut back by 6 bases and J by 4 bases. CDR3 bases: TGCGCCAGCACAAGGGACAGGGGTGTTGGCACTGAAGCTTTCTTT. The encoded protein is CASTRDRGVGTEAFF.

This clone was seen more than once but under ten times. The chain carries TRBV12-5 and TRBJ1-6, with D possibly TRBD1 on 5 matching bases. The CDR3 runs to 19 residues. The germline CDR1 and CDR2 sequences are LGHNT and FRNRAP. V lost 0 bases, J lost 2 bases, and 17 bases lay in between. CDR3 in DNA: TGTGCTAGTGGTTTGGTACGGGCAGGGCCCTCTGCCTATAATTCACCCCTCCACTTT. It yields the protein CASGLVRAGPSAYNSPLHF.

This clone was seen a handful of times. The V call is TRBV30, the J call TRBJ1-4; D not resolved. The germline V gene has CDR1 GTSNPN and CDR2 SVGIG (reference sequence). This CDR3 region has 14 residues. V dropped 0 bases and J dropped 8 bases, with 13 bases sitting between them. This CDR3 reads CAWSVNLAVEKLFF. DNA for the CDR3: TGTGCCTGGAGTGTAAATTTAGCGGTCGAAAAACTGTTTTTT.

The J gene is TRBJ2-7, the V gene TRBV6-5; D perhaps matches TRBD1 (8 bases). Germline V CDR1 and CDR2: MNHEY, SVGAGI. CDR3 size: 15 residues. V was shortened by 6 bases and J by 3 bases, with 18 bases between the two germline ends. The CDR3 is CASRGGTGSFYEQYF. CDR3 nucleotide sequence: TGTGCCAGCAGGGGGGGGACAGGATCCTTCTACGAGCAGTACTTC.

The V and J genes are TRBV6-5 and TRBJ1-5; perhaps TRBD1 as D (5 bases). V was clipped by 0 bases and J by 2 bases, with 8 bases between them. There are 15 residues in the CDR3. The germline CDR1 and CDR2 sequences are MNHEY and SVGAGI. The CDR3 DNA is TGTGCCAGCAGTTACTCAGGGGTAGGCAATCAGCCCCAGCATTTT. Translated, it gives CASSYSGVGNQPQHF.

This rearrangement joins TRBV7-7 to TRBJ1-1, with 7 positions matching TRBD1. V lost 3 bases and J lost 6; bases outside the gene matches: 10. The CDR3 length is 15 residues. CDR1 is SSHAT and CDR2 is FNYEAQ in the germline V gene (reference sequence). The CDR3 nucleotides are TGTGCCAGCAGCTTGCGTGGGACAGAAGTGTCTGAAGCTTTCTTT. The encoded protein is CASSLRGTEVSEAFF.

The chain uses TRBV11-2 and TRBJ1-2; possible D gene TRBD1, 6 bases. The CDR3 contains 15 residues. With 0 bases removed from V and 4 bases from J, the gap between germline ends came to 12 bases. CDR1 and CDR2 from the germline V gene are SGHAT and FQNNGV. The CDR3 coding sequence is TGTGCCAGCAGCTTAGATCACAGGGTTCCCTATGGCTACACCTTC. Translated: CASSLDHRVPYGYTF.

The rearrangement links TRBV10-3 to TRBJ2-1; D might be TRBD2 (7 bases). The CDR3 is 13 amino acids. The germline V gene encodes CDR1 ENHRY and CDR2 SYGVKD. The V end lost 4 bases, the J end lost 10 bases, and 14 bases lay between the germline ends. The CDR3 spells CAISGGGAGEQFF. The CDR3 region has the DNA TGTGCCATCAGTGGAGGGGGGGCCGGGGAGCAGTTCTTC.

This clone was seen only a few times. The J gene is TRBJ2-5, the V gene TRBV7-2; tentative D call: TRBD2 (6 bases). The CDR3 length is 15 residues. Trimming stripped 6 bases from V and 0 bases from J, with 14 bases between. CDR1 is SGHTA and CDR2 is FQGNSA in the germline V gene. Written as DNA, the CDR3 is TGTGCCAGCAGTTTTACCGGGACTTACCAAGAGACCCAGTACTTC. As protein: CASSFTGTYQETQYF.